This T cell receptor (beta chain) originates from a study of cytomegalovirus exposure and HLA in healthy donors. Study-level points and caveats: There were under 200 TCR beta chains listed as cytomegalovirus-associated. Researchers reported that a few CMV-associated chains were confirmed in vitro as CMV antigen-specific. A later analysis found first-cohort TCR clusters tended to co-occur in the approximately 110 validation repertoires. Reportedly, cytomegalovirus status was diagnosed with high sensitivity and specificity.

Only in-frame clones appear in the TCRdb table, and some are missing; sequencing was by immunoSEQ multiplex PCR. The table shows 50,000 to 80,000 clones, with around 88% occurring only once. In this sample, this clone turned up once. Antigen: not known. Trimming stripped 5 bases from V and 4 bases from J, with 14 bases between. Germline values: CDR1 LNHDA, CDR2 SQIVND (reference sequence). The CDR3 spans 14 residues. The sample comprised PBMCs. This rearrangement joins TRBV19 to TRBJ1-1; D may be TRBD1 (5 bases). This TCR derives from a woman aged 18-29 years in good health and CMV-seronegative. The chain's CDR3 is CASSPGDGLTEAFF. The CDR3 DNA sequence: TGTGCCAGTAGTCCGGGGGACGGACTCACTGAAGCTTTCTTT.